A single sample is the source of the 22 T cell receptor beta chains below, sequenced in a study of shared clonotypes between healthy human individuals. Measured with immunoSEQ multiplex PCR; TCRdb has only the in-frame clones, and not every one. The table shows some 2 million clones, with roughly 94% occurring only once. Material for sequencing was naive CD4+ T cells sorted from blood. The subset: CD45RA+ positively selected. The source is a man between 18 and 35 years old in good health.

The chain links TRBV4-1 to TRBJ1-5, with a weak D call TRBD1 (6 bases). Trimming left V 5 bases short and J 4 bases short, with 18 bases between. The CDR3 sequence is 16 residues long. Germline CDR1 is MGHRA and CDR2 is YSYEKL. The CDR3 bases are TGCGCCAGCAGCAACGAGGGGGGAAGTTGGAATCAGCCCCAGCATTTT. Protein product: CASSNEGGSWNQPQHF.

The chain couples TRBV19 to TRBJ2-2; D possibly corresponds to TRBD2 (6 bases). CDR1 and CDR2 from the germline V gene are LNHDA and SQIVND (reference sequence). CDR3 length: 14 amino acids. Trimming shortened V by 5 bases and J by 3 bases, and 10 bases separated the two germline ends. The CDR3 sequence: CASSPGLYTGELFF. Written as DNA, the CDR3 is TGTGCCAGTAGTCCGGGACTTTACACCGGGGAGCTGTTTTTT.

The genes are TRBV11-3 and TRBJ2-6, with TRBD1 as a possible D gene (7 bases). Trimming removed 4 bases from V and 2 bases from J, with 9 bases in between. Germline assignment: CDR1 SGHNT and CDR2 YENEEA. The CDR3 spans 15 residues. The CDR3 region is CASSWRGPGANVLTF. In DNA form, the CDR3 reads TGTGCCAGCAGCTGGAGGGGGCCTGGGGCCAACGTCCTGACTTTC.

The CDR3 DNA reads as TGTGCCAGCTCACCGACTTGGACCTACCCTACCCCAGATACGCAGTATTTT. This codes for CASSPTWTYPTPDTQYF. The V and J genes are TRBV18 and TRBJ2-3, with D unresolved. V was shortened by 3 bases and J by 4 bases, with 20 bases between the two germline ends. The CDR3 consists of 17 residues. In germline, CDR1 is KGHSH, CDR2 LQKENI.

The rearrangement joins TRBV5-1 to TRBJ2-5, with 7 bases fitting TRBD1. CDR1 and CDR2 (germline): SGHRS, YFSETQ. This CDR3 comprises 15 residues. V was clipped by 1 base and J by 4 bases; unmatched bases: 7. This CDR3 is CASSLRQGRGETQYF. Written as DNA, the CDR3 is TGCGCCAGCAGCTTGCGACAGGGAAGGGGAGAGACCCAGTACTTC.

The chain carries TRBV2 and TRBJ1-5; D remains ambiguous. CDR3 length: 15 amino acids. CDR1 and CDR2 (germline): SNHLY, FYNNEI. The ends were cut back, 1 base at V and 1 base at J, with 8 bases in the middle. The CDR3 DNA is TGTGCCAGCAGTGAAGACGGAGTAAGCAATCAGCCCCAGCATTTT. It encodes CASSEDGVSNQPQHF.

V is TRBV2 and J is TRBJ2-7; no clear D. Germline CDR1 reads SNHLY; CDR2 reads FYNNEI. This CDR3 has 11 residues. Deletions cut 2 bases from V and 7 bases from J, with 6 bases between. As DNA, the CDR3 is TGTGCCAGCAGTGAACGTTTTGAGCAGTACTTC. Residues: CASSERFEQYF.

This chain links TRBV6-4 with TRBJ1-6, with D possibly TRBD1 on 5 matching bases. This CDR3 has 14 amino acids. Per germline, CDR1 MRHNA and CDR2 SNTAGT. The V end lost 2 bases, the J end lost 6 bases, and 8 bases lay between the germline ends. The CDR3 here is CASSDQGTNSPLHF. As DNA, the CDR3 is TGTGCCAGCAGTGACCAGGGAACTAATTCACCCCTCCACTTT.

The rearrangement links TRBV6-4 to TRBJ1-2; D is perhaps TRBD1 (5 bases). Trimming stripped 0 bases from V and 8 bases from J, with 13 bases between. CDR3 length: 14 amino acids. From germline, CDR1 is MRHNA and CDR2 SNTAGT. For the CDR3, the DNA is TGTGCCAGCAGTGACTCTTGGGGCCTCGGGGGCTACACCTTC. It yields the protein CASSDSWGLGGYTF.

This chain joins TRBV6-6 and TRBJ1-4, with D possibly matching TRBD1 (5 bases). The CDR3 contains 15 residues. Germline V gene sequence: CDR1 MNHNY, CDR2 SVGAGI (reference sequence). V lost 1 base and J lost 8, with 14 bases in between. CDR3 DNA sequence: TGTGCCAGCAGTTACTTCGGTCAGGGTGGAGAAAAACTGTTTTTT. It codes for CASSYFGQGGEKLFF.

This chain connects TRBV7-2 to TRBJ2-7; 10 bases agree with TRBD2. This CDR3 comprises 14 residues. Germline trimming cut 5 bases from V and 5 bases from J; bases unmatched to any gene: 6. Per germline, CDR1 SGHTA and CDR2 FQGNSA. In nucleotides, the CDR3 is TGTGCCAGCAGCCCTAGCGGGAGTAAGGACGAGCAGTACTTC. Translated: CASSPSGSKDEQYF.

This sequence joins TRBV7-8 and TRBJ2-1; 12 bases map to TRBD2. The CDR3 contains 16 residues. J lost 9 bases, V lost 5 bases, and 11 bases had no gene match. CDR1 is SGHVS, CDR2 FQNEAQ, per germline. CDR3: CASSPRTSGNLGEQFF. The CDR3, as DNA: TGTGCCAGCAGCCCAAGGACTAGCGGGAACCTCGGTGAGCAGTTCTTC.

The V call is TRBV27, the J call TRBJ1-2; D remains ambiguous. Trimming cost V 3 bases and J 6 bases, with 14 bases left between them. Germline CDR1 is MNHEY and CDR2 is SMNVEV (reference sequence). There are 14 residues in the CDR3. The CDR3 loop is CASSFRVAGHGYTF. CDR3 DNA: TGTGCCAGCAGTTTCCGAGTGGCTGGCCATGGCTACACCTTC.

The V call is TRBV28, the J call TRBJ1-1; D possibly corresponds to TRBD1 (5 bases). The CDR3 consists of 14 residues. V gave up 6 bases and J gave up 6 bases, with 17 bases separating them. Germline CDR1 is MDHEN and CDR2 is SYDVKM. CDR3 DNA: TGTGCCAGCAGCCCCGGGACCTCTGGGGCTGAAGCTTTCTTT. Its translation: CASSPGTSGAEAFF.

This clone was detected once. The chain joins TRBV19 to TRBJ2-5, with 7 bases aligning to TRBD1. The CDR3 is 15 amino acids. With 1 base clipped from V and 3 bases from J, the junction kept 5 bases outside the gene matches. Germline V gene data show CDR1 as LNHDA and CDR2 as SQIVND (reference sequence). CDR3 DNA: TGTGCCAGTAGTATAGGGGGGACAGCCGAAGAGACCCAGTACTTC. It encodes CASSIGGTAEETQYF.

The V and J genes are TRBV18 and TRBJ1-2; 7 nucleotides agree with TRBD1. CDR1 and CDR2 from the germline V gene are KGHSH and LQKENI. V trimming: 2 bases; J trimming: 2 bases; junction bases outside the gene matches: 2. This CDR3 spans 14 amino acids. CDR3 DNA: TGTGCCAGCTCACCAACAGGGGTGAACTATGGCTACACCTTC. Protein product: CASSPTGVNYGYTF.

About this clone: This same CDR3 is encoded by further DNA sequences in the sample. This chain connects TRBV5-1 to TRBJ2-3, with 7 bases fitting TRBD2. J gave up 0 bases and V 5 bases, and 3 bases lay outside the gene matches. This CDR3 region has 14 residues. Per germline, CDR1 SGHRS and CDR2 YFSETQ. The CDR3: CASRLAASTDTQYF. CDR3 nucleotide sequence: TGCGCCAGCAGGCTAGCGGCTAGCACAGATACGCAGTATTTT.

The chain joins TRBV30 to TRBJ2-7; 9 bases align to TRBD2. Germline CDR1 reads GTSNPN; CDR2 reads SVGIG (reference sequence). The CDR3 has 14 residues. Trimming removed 2 bases from V and 2 bases from J; junction bases left unmatched: 4. For the CDR3, the DNA is TGTGCCTGGAGTAGGCTAGCGGGGACCTACGAGCAGTACTTC. The encoded protein is CAWSRLAGTYEQYF.

The rearrangement links TRBV5-1 to TRBJ2-5; 14 bases map to TRBD2. The CDR3 runs to 15 residues. Trimming cost V 4 bases and J 4 bases; bases outside gene matches: 3. Germline lookup yields CDR1 SGHRS and CDR2 YFSETQ. The CDR3 DNA sequence: TGCGCCAGCAGCCAGGGACTAGCGGGAGTAGAGACCCAGTACTTC. This translates into CASSQGLAGVETQYF.

The V and J genes are TRBV10-1 and TRBJ2-1, with TRBD2 identical over 7 bases. The J segment lost 6 bases and the V segment lost 8 bases, leaving 10 bases of the junction unmatched. CDR1 and CDR2 from the germline V gene are WNHNN and SYGVQD (reference sequence). This CDR3 has 14 residues. The CDR3 loop is CASPLAVPSNEQFF. The CDR3 DNA follows: TGCGCCAGCCCCCTAGCGGTCCCCTCCAATGAGCAGTTCTTC.

The V call is TRBV5-1, the J call TRBJ2-3; 7 nucleotides match TRBD1. V was pared by 10 bases and J by 1 base, with 12 bases of the junction left unmatched. This CDR3 spans 15 amino acids. CDR1 is SGHRS and CDR2 is YFSETQ in the germline V gene. The DNA of the CDR3 is TGCGCCTCAGCTAAGGAGACAGGGCGCACAGATACGCAGTATTTT. This codes for CASAKETGRTDTQYF. The whole variable domain, remainder taken from reference TRBV5-1 and TRBJ2-3, is KAGVTQTPRYLIKTRGQQVTLSCSPISGHRSVSWYQQTPGQGLQFLFEYFSETQRNKGNFPGRFSGRQFSNSRSEMNVSTLELGDSALYLCASAKETGRTDTQYFGPGTRLTVL.

This clone was seen just once. Here the CDR3 reads CASSLGQRGTSGSTDTQYF. The CDR3 coding sequence is TGCGCCAGCAGCTTGGGTCAACGCGGGACTAGCGGATCCACAGATACGCAGTATTTT. The chain recombines TRBV5-1 with TRBJ2-3; 11 nucleotides agree with TRBD2. The CDR3 sequence is 19 residues long. Germline values: CDR1 SGHRS, CDR2 YFSETQ. V dropped 0 bases and J dropped 2; count of bases not matched to a gene: 11.